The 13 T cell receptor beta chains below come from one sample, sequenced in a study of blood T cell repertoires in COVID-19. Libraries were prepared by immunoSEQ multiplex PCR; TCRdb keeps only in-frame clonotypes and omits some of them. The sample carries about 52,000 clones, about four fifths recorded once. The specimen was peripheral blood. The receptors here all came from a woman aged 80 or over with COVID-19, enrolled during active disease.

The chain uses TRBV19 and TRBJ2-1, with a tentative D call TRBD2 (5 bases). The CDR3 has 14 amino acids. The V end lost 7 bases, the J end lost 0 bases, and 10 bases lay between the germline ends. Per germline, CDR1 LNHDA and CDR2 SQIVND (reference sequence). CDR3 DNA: TGTGCCAGTAATTCGAGGGTCTCCTACAATGAGCAGTTCTTC. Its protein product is CASNSRVSYNEQFF.

The CDR3 region is CASSIRGASDRGTANYGYTF. The CDR3 bases are TGTGCCAGTAGTATCCGTGGGGCTTCGGACAGGGGAACAGCTAACTATGGCTACACCTTC. The genes are TRBV19 and TRBJ1-2; 9 bases are shared with TRBD1. CDR3 length: 20 amino acids. After removal of 3 bases from V and 0 bases from J, the junction contained 17 bases not matched to a gene. The germline V gene has CDR1 LNHDA and CDR2 SQIVND (reference sequence).

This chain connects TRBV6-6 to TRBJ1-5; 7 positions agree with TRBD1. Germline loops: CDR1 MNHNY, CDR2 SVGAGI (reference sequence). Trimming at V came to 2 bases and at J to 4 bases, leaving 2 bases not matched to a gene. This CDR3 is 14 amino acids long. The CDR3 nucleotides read TGTGCCAGCAGTTACCGACAGGGAAATCAGCCCCAGCATTTT. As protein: CASSYRQGNQPQHF.

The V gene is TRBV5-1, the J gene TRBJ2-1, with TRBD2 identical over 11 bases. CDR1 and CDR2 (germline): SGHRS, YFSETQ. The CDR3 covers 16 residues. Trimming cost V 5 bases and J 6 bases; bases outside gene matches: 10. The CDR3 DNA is TGCGCCAGCAGAGAATCCGGGACTAGCGGCGGCAATGAGCAGTTCTTC. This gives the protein CASRESGTSGGNEQFF.

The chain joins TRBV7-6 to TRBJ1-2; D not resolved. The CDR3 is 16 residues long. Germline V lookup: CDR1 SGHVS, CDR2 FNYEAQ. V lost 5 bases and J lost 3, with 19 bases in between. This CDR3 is CASSSGLNSKDYGYTF. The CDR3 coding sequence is TGTGCCAGCAGCAGTGGGCTGAATTCGAAAGACTATGGCTACACCTTC.

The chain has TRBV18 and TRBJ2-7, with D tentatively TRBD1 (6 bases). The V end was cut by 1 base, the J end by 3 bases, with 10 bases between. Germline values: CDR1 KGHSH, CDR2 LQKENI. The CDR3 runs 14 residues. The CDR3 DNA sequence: TGTGCCAGCTCACCACAGGGGGATCACTACGAGCAGTACTTC. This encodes CASSPQGDHYEQYF.

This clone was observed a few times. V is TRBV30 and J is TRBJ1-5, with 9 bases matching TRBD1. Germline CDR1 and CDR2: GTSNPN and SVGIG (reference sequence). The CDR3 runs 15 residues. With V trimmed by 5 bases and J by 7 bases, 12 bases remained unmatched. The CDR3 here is CAWSQGTGYYQPQHF. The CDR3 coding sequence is TGTGCCTGGTCCCAAGGGACAGGGTATTACCAGCCCCAGCATTTT.

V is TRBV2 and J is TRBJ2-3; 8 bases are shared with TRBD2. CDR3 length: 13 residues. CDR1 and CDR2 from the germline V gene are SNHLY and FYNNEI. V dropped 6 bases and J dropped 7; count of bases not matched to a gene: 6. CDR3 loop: CASREGLVNTQYF. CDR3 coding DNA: TGTGCCAGCAGGGAGGGACTAGTCAATACGCAGTATTTT.

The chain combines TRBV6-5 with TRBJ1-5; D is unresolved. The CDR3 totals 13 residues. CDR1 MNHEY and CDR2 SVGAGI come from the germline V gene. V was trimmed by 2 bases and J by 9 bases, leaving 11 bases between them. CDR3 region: CASSYGPAGPQHF. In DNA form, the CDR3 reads TGTGCCAGCAGTTACGGCCCAGCGGGGCCCCAGCATTTT.

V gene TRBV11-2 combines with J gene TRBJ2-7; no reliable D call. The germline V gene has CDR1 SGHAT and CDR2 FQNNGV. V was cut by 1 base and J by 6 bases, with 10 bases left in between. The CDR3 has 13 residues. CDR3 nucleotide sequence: TGTGCCAGCAGCTTAGGGCAGTCCCCCGAGCAGTACTTC. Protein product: CASSLGQSPEQYF.

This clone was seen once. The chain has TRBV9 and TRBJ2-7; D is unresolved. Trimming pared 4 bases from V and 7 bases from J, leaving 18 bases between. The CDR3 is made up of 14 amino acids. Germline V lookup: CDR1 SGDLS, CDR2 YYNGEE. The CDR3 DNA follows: TGTGCCAGCAGCCCAGACGGCCGGTCGGAGGAGCAGTACTTC. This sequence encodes CASSPDGRSEEQYF.

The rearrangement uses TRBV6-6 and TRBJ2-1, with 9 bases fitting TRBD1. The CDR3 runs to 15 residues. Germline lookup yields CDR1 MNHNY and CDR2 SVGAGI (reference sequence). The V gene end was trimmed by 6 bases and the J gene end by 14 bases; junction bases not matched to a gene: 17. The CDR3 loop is CASSPPGTGQDREFF. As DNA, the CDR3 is TGTGCCAGCAGCCCTCCTGGGACAGGGCAGGATAGGGAGTTCTTC.

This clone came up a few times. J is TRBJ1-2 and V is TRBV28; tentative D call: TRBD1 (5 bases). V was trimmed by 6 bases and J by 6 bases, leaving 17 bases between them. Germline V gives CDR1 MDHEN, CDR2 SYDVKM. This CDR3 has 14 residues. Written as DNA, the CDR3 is TGTGCCAGCAGCCCCCCACTGGGGGGTGATGGCTACACCTTC. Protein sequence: CASSPPLGGDGYTF.